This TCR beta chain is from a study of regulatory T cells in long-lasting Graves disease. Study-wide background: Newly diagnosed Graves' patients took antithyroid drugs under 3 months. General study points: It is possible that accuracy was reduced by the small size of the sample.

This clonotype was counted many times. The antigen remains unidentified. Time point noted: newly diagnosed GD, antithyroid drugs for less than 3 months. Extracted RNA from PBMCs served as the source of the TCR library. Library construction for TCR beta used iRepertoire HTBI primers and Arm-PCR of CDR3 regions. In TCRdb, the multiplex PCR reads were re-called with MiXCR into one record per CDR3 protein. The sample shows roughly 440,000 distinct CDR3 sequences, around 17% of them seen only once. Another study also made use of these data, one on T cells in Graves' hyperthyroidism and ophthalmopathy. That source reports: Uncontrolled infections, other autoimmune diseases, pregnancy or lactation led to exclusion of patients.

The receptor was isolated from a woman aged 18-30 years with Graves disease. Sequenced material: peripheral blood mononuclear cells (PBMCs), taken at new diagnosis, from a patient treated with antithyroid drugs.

The CDR3 nucleotides read TGTGCCAGCAAGGTGGCTAGCGGGACCACAGATACGCAGTATTTT. Translated: CASKVASGTTDTQYF. The chain has TRBV2 and TRBJ2-3, with TRBD2 identical over 9 bases. Germline CDR1 and CDR2: SNHLY and FYNNEI. With 7 bases clipped from V and 2 bases from J, the junction kept 7 bases outside the gene matches. This CDR3 contains 15 residues.